These 15 T cell receptor beta chains share one sample of origin, sequenced in a study of regulatory T cells in long-lasting Graves disease. Time point in this sample: newly diagnosed GD, antithyroid drugs for less than 3 months. Researchers made the TCR library from RNA that was extracted from PBMCs. According to the study, TCR beta libraries were built with iRepertoire HTBI primers and CDR3-region Arm-PCR. In TCRdb, the multiplex PCR reads were re-called with MiXCR into one record per CDR3 protein. The data show 680,000 or so distinct CDR3 sequences, around 15% seen once. These data were likewise used in another study, on T cells in Graves' hyperthyroidism and ophthalmopathy.

The input for sequencing was peripheral blood mononuclear cells (PBMCs), taken at new diagnosis, from a patient treated with antithyroid drugs. These receptors were collected from a woman aged 25 to 39 with Graves disease.

This clonotype was detected ten times or more. The V gene is TRBV5-5, the J gene TRBJ1-5; 10 positions agree with TRBD1. CDR1 and CDR2 from the germline V gene are SGHKS and YYEKEE (reference sequence). After removal of 1 base from V and 0 bases from J, the junction contained 4 bases not matched to a gene. There are 17 residues in the CDR3. As DNA, the CDR3 is TGTGCCAGCAGCTTGTTGGGACAGGGGAATAGCAATCAGCCCCAGCATTTT. Translated, it gives CASSLLGQGNSNQPQHF. The full variable domain, rest sourced from reference TRBV5-5 and TRBJ1-5, is DAGVTQSPTHLIKTRGQQVTLRCSPISGHKSVSWYQQVLGQGPQFIFQYYEKEERGRGNFPDRFSARQFPNYSSELNVNALLLGDSALYLCASSLLGQGNSNQPQHFGDGTRLSIL.

This clonotype was counted at least ten times. V usage is TRBV7-8 and J usage is TRBJ1-1; no definite D call. The CDR3 totals 14 residues. Trimming left V 5 bases short and J 3 bases short, with 13 bases between. Looked up from germline, CDR1 is SGHVS and CDR2 is FQNEAQ. The CDR3 coding sequence is TGTGCCAGCAGCCTAGAGGTCAGATACACTGAAGCTTTCTTT. Translated: CASSLEVRYTEAFF.

In its sample, this clonotype was seen a few times. The chain joins TRBV18 to TRBJ1-3; 7 nucleotides align to TRBD1. V lost 5 bases, J lost 2 bases, and 3 bases stayed unmatched. The CDR3 loop spans 14 amino acids. Germline CDR1 KGHSH, CDR2 LQKENI. The CDR3 DNA follows: TGTGCCAGCTCAATCGGGACAGCTGGAAACACCATATATTTT. It specifies CASSIGTAGNTIYF.

The chain links TRBV24-1 to TRBJ1-4, with D tentatively TRBD1 (6 bases). Trimming cost V 3 bases and J 4 bases, with 14 bases left between them. Germline V gives CDR1 KGHDR, CDR2 SFDVKD. The CDR3 is 16 residues long. CDR3 protein: CATSDATGRGNEKLFF. Written as DNA, the CDR3 is TGTGCCACCAGTGATGCCACAGGGAGGGGTAATGAAAAACTGTTTTTT.

This clonotype was picked up many times. V is TRBV2 and J is TRBJ1-1, with D perhaps matching TRBD1 (5 bases). This CDR3 spans 14 amino acids. Per germline, CDR1 SNHLY and CDR2 FYNNEI. V gave up 5 bases and J gave up 5 bases, with 15 bases separating them. The CDR3 nucleotides are TGTGCCAGCAGTAGGGACGCCTTGGGAACTGAAGCTTTCTTT. Protein sequence: CASSRDALGTEAFF.

This clonotype showed up many times. The chain joins TRBV5-1 to TRBJ2-1; 11 nucleotides agree with TRBD2. This CDR3 contains 16 residues. Germline V gene lookup returns CDR1 SGHRS and CDR2 YFSETQ. Germline trimming cut 4 bases from V and 6 bases from J; bases unmatched to any gene: 9. CDR3 amino acids: CASSPRVAGGVNEQFF. The DNA of the CDR3 is TGCGCCAGCAGCCCCCGAGTAGCGGGAGGGGTCAATGAGCAGTTCTTC. Together with reference TRBV5-1 and TRBJ2-1, the CDR3 gives the full variable domain: KAGVTQTPRYLIKTRGQQVTLSCSPISGHRSVSWYQQTPGQGLQFLFEYFSETQRNKGNFPGRFSGRQFSNSRSEMNVSTLELGDSALYLCASSPRVAGGVNEQFFGPGTRLTVL.

This rearrangement joins TRBV6-1 to TRBJ1-3; D unclear. The V gene's germline CDR1 is MNHNS and CDR2 SASEGT. V lost 6 bases and J 3 bases, leaving 15 bases between the germline ends. This CDR3 spans 15 amino acids. CDR3 loop: CASSPMGSLGNTIYF. CDR3 coding DNA: TGTGCCAGCAGCCCTATGGGGAGTCTTGGAAACACCATATATTTT.

The chain uses TRBV18 and TRBJ2-1; D gene uncertain. Germline CDR1 KGHSH, CDR2 LQKENI. The CDR3 loop spans 17 amino acids. Trimming cost V 6 bases and J 1 base, with 19 bases left between them. CDR3 amino acids: CASSRLNKLWSYNEQFF. Here the CDR3 DNA reads TGTGCCAGCTCCCGGCTAAATAAGCTCTGGTCCTACAATGAGCAGTTCTTC.

The chain carries TRBV30 and TRBJ2-7, with D unresolved. CDR3 length: 13 residues. The germline V and J ends were trimmed by 2 bases and 2 bases, with 10 bases remaining between them. Germline CDR1 GTSNPN, CDR2 SVGIG (reference sequence). CDR3 nucleotides: TGTGCCTGGAGTTTGAGCATTCCCTACGAGCAGTACTTC. This sequence encodes CAWSLSIPYEQYF.

This clonotype has a single count. The germline gene is not matched at one end of the junction; a read error may be the cause. The chain recombines TRBV19 with TRBJ1-6; D uncertain. Germline V lookup: CDR1 LNHDA, CDR2 SQIVND (reference sequence). The CDR3 consists of 13 residues. The CDR3 nucleotides are TGTGCCGGTAGTACCCGAACCAATTCACCCCTCCACTTT. Amino acids: CAGSTRTNSPLHF.

This clonotype was counted many times. This chain uses TRBV7-9 with TRBJ1-2, with D possibly TRBD1 on 5 matching bases. The CDR3 is 12 residues long. Germline assignment: CDR1 SEHNR and CDR2 FQNEAQ (reference sequence). V lost 5 bases, J lost 7 bases, and 11 bases lay in between. The CDR3 protein is CASSPPGTGYTF. The CDR3 nucleotides are TGTGCCAGCAGCCCCCCCGGGACTGGCTACACCTTC.

This clonotype was recorded at least ten times. The rearrangement uses TRBV20-1 and TRBJ2-5; D tentatively reads TRBD1 or TRBD2 (6 bases each). The CDR3 runs to 13 residues. From germline, CDR1 is DFQATT and CDR2 SNEGSKA (reference sequence). V lost 3 bases and J 3 bases, leaving 11 bases between the germline ends. The CDR3 DNA is TGCAGTGCTAGTTTCGGGGGCGAAGAGACCCAGTACTTC. Amino acids: CSASFGGEETQYF.

This clonotype was counted at least ten times. CDR3 region: CSASPGVETQYF. The DNA for the CDR3 is TGCAGTGCTAGCCCTGGGGTGGAGACCCAGTACTTC. The V and J genes are TRBV20-1 and TRBJ2-5; D is uncertain. The CDR3 spans 12 residues. The germline V gene encodes CDR1 DFQATT and CDR2 SNEGSKA (reference sequence). Trimming pared 3 bases from V and 5 bases from J, leaving 10 bases between.

This clonotype was detected only a few times. The conserved closing phenylalanine or tryptophan is absent in this CDR3, likely reflecting a read error. This rearrangement joins TRBV7-3 to TRBJ2-7, with D maybe TRBD1 (6 bases). This CDR3 contains 14 residues. V was pared by 3 bases and J by 2 bases, with 11 bases between. CDR1 is SGHTA and CDR2 is FQGTGA in the germline V gene. The CDR3 loop is CASSLGRGTYEQYL. CDR3 coding DNA: TGTGCCAGCAGCTTGGGCAGGGGAACCTACGAGCAGTACCTC.

This clonotype appeared many times. The chain combines TRBV11-2 with TRBJ2-5; D possibly corresponds to TRBD1 (5 bases). The germline gives CDR1 SGHAT, CDR2 FQNNGV. The V end lost 0 bases, the J end lost 4 bases, and 21 bases lay between the germline ends. The CDR3 contains 18 residues. The CDR3 protein is CASSLDLTRTLRGETQYF. In DNA, the CDR3 is TGTGCCAGCAGCTTAGATCTTACGCGGACCTTAAGGGGAGAGACCCAGTACTTC.